A selection of T cell receptor beta chains follows, all from one sample in a study of blood T cells in healthy people across ages. TCRdb recomputed calls from the 5' RACE reads with MiXCR, one row per CDR3 protein. The data contain hundreds of thousands of distinct CDR3 sequences, around 45% of them singletons. Sequenced sample: blood. Every receptor here comes from a man between 60 and 75 years old in good health. Both conserved end residues are part of each CDR3.

J | V | CDR3
TRBJ2-5 | TRBV5-1 | CASSLALQGNTGGETQYF
. | TRBV11-2 | CASIRQNRIGTGAYEQYF
TRBJ1-2 | TRBV3-1 | CASSPDIGMRGYTF
TRBJ2-3 | TRBV20-1 | CSARGPLTDTQYF
TRBJ2-7 | TRBV6-2/TRBV6-3 | CASSYGRGTPYEQYF
TRBJ2-5 | TRBV6-2/TRBV6-3 | CASRTGTGSGQETQYF
TRBJ2-7 | TRBV9 | CASSGRAGGPDTTYEQYF
TRBJ1-1 | TRBV7-9 | CASSPDFEAFF
TRBJ2-2 | TRBV2 | CASSPTGFSTGELFF
TRBJ2-5 | TRBV7-7 | CASSLSGSGETQYF
TRBJ1-2 | TRBV7-2 | CASSLPDRSTNYGYTF
TRBJ1-2 | TRBV11-2 | CASSPRMGNGYTF
TRBJ2-1 | TRBV18 | CASSPPGTKHSEQFF
TRBJ1-4 | TRBV20-1 | CSARDDRDGTGEKLFF
TRBJ1-2 | TRBV15 | CATSSGLGNYGYTF
TRBJ2-1 | TRBV27 | CVSSFGLVVTNEQFF
TRBJ2-1 | TRBV5-1 | CASSLPSGHNEQFF
TRBJ2-5 | TRBV7-2 | CASSFQSGGGETQYF
TRBJ2-5 | TRBV7-8 | CASSLAQGQQETQYF
TRBJ2-3 | TRBV5-5 | CASSLSSRVVTDTQYF
TRBJ2-5 | TRBV11-2 | CASTVAGGLQETQYF
TRBJ2-7 | TRBV4-1 | CASSQDRLGEQYF
TRBJ2-7 | TRBV27 | CASSLGTGGEQYF
TRBJ1-4 | TRBV28 | CASSLRTGVNPTNEKLFF
TRBJ1-2 | TRBV29-1 | CSGYRAGYGYTF
TRBJ2-4 | TRBV6-5 | CASSYSNQGVDIQYF
TRBJ2-1 | TRBV12-3/TRBV12-4 | CASSLAGEDEQFF
TRBJ2-3 | TRBV15 | CATSIFGSGASTDTQYF
. | TRBV20-1 | CSARGLSICEQYF
. | TRBV20-1 | CSVRSQQGSYEQYF
TRBJ1-4 | TRBV6-1 | CASRGGQGSEKLFF
TRBJ2-1 | TRBV7-2 | CASTTGGSSYNEQFF
TRBJ2-1 | TRBV12-3/TRBV12-4 | CASSVGTVQFF
TRBJ2-5 | TRBV2 | CATRGTSGGQETQYF
TRBJ2-1 | TRBV6-2/TRBV6-3 | CASSYPGGEKTQFF
TRBJ2-7 | TRBV20-1 | CSAPREGQGYEQYF
TRBJ1-1 | TRBV20-1 | CSASGLMNTEAFF
TRBJ2-6 | TRBV2 | CASSADSGVGANVLTF
TRBJ2-3 | TRBV6-5 | CASSRTSGAQDTQYF
TRBJ1-2 | TRBV11-2 | CASSTRQGTIGYTF
TRBJ2-6 | TRBV12-3/TRBV12-4 | CASSFISGTGRSGANVLTF
TRBJ2-1 | TRBV4-3 | CASSQGPFPNEQFF
TRBJ2-1 | TRBV7-2 | CASSLPRGQGLSYNEQFF
TRBJ2-7 | TRBV20-1 | CSVGTGTYEQYF
TRBJ2-1 | TRBV7-2 | CASTDLLNEQFF
TRBJ2-1 | TRBV7-9 | CTSKRLDRSPAYNEQFF
TRBJ2-5 | TRBV27 | CASSSGPGIRPQETQYF